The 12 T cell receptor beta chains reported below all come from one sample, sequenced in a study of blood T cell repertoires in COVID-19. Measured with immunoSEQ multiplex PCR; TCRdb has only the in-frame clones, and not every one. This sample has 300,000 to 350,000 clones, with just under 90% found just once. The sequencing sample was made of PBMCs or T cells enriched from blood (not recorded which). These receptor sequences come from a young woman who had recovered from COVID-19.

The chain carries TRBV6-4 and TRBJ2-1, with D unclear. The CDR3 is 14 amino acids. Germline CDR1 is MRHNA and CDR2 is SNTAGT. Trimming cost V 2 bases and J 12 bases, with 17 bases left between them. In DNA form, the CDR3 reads TGTGCCAGCAGTGACCCTACGACTGGTTTTAGGCAGTTCTTC. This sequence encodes CASSDPTTGFRQFF.

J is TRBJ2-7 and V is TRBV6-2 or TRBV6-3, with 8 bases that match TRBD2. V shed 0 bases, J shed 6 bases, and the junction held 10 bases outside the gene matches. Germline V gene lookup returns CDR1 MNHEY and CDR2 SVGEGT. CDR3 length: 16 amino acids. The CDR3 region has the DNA TGTGCCAGCAGTTACTCGGTCAGCGGGAGTCACACCGAGCAGTACTTC. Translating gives CASSYSVSGSHTEQYF.

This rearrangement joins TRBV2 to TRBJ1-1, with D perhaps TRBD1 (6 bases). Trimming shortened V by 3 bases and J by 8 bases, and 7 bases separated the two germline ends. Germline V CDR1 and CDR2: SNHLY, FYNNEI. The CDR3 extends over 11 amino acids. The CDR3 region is CASSEGTEAFF. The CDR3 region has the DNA TGTGCCAGCAGTGAGGGGACAGAAGCTTTCTTT.

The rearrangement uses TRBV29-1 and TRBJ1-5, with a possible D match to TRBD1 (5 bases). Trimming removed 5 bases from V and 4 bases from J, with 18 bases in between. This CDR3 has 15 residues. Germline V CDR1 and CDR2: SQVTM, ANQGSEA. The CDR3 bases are TGCAGCGTTACACAGGCGGGGGGAATTAATCAGCCCCAGCATTTT. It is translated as CSVTQAGGINQPQHF. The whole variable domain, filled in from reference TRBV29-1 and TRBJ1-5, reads SAVISQKPSRDICQRGTSLTIQCQVDSQVTMMFWYRQQPGQSLTLIATANQGSEATYESGFVIDKFPISRPNLTFSTLTVSNMSPEDSSIYLCSVTQAGGINQPQHFGDGTRLSIL.

In DNA, the CDR3 is TGTGCCAGCAGCTTAGGAACAGGGATTGGAAACACCATATATTTT. Translating gives CASSLGTGIGNTIYF. The rearrangement uses TRBV11-3 and TRBJ1-3, with D possibly matching TRBD1 (6 bases). Germline CDR1 SGHNT, CDR2 YENEEA. Trimming cost V 1 base and J 3 bases, with 10 bases left between them. The CDR3 is 15 residues long. Full variable domain (rest looked up from reference TRBV11-3 and TRBJ1-3): EAGVVQSPRYKIIEKKQPVAFWCNPISGHNTLYWYLQNLGQGPELLIRYENEEAVDDSQLPKDRFSAERLKGVDSTLKIQPAELGDSAVYLCASSLGTGIGNTIYFGEGSWLTVV.

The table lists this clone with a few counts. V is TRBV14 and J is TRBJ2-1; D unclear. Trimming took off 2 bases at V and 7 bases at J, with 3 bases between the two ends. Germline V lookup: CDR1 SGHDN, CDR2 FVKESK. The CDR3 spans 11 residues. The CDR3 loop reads CASSQQNEQFF. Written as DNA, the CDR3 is TGTGCCAGCAGCCAACAGAATGAGCAGTTCTTC.

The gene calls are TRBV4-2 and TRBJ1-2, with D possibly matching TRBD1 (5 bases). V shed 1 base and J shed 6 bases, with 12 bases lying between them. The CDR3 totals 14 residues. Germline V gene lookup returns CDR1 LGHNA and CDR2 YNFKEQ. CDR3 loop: CASSQGGVSDGYTF. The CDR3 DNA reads TGTGCCAGCAGCCAAGGGGGGGTTTCCGATGGCTACACCTTC.

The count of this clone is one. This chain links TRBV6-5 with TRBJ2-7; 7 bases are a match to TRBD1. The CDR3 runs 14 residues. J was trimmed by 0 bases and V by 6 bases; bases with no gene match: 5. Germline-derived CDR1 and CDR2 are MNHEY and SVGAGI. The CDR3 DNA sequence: TGTGCCAGCAGGCCTAGGGACAGCTCCTACGAGCAGTACTTC. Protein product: CASRPRDSSYEQYF.

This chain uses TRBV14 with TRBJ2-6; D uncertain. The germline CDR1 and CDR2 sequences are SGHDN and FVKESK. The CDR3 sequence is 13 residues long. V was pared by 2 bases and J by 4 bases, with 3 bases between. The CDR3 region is CASSQTGANVLTF. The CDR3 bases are TGTGCCAGCAGCCAAACAGGGGCCAACGTCCTGACTTTC.

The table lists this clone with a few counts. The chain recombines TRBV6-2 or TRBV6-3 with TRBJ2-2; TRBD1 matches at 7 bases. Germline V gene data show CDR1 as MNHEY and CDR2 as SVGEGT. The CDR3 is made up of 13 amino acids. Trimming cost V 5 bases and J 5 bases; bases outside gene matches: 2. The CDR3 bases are TGTGCCAGCAGTACACAGGGGACCGGGGAGCTGTTTTTT. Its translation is CASSTQGTGELFF.

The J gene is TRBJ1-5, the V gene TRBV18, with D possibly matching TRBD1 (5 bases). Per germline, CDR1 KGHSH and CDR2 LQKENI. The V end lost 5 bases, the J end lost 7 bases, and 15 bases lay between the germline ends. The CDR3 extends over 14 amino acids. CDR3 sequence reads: CASSGVGGTQPQHF. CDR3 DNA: TGTGCCAGCTCAGGGGTGGGGGGAACCCAGCCCCAGCATTTT.

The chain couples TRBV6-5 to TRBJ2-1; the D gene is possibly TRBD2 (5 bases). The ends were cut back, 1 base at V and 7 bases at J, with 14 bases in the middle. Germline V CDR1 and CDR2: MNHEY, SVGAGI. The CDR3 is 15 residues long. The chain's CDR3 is CASSYLNGEGNEQFF. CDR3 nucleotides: TGTGCCAGCAGTTACTTGAACGGGGAAGGGAATGAGCAGTTCTTC.